This T cell receptor (beta chain) is drawn from a study of cytomegalovirus exposure and HLA in healthy donors. Whole-study context: Of around 400 genotyped donors, roughly 80% grouped in the Caucasian-associated ancestry cluster.

Study-level points and caveats: The investigators catalogued 150 or so TCR beta chains as cytomegalovirus-associated. In a later analysis, TCR beta V- and J-gene trimming showed a link to a missense DCLRE1C variant. Diagnosis of cytomegalovirus status made by the classifier reportedly showed high specificity and sensitivity.

As regards this clone: Its antigen is unknown.

The PCR had 60 Vbeta and 13 Jbeta primers. This table comes from immunoSEQ multiplex PCR, and its TCRdb copy is limited to in-frame clones, with some not included. The top ten hold around a tenth of the sample, which has 100,000 to 150,000 clones, over 70% seen once. This TCR came from a woman between 45 and 60 years old in good health and CMV-seropositive. Source material: PBMCs.

The DNA for the CDR3 is TGTGCCAGCAGTGGACAGGGGGCCGACACTGAAGCTTTCTTT. Translation gives CASSGQGADTEAFF. The chain uses TRBV2 and TRBJ1-1; 10 bases align to TRBD1. The CDR3 sequence is 14 residues long. Germline CDR1 and CDR2: SNHLY and FYNNEI. The trim removed 4 bases at V and 3 bases at J, leaving 2 bases unmatched.